This T cell receptor beta chain was captured in a study of T cell repertoires in cytomegalovirus infection (dated by TCRdb to between 2018 and 2021). At the level of the whole study: Because public TCR beta signatures pointed to carriage of CMV infection together with the matching HLA type, the HLA type of each donor mattered for the analysis. What the work shows at the level of the full study, not this receptor alone: In the ex vivo response, HLA-C-restricted CMV-specific TCR beta clonotypes were dominant, and in two of eight donors the single most frequent clonotype came from this HLA-C-restricted group. In both this cohort and an independent cohort of under 450 donors, the cumulative frequency of public TCR beta family members distinguished carriers of CMV infection plus the relevant HLA type.

Remarks on this clonotype: This clone's antigen is unknown. Base qualities are not at hand, and no much larger clone is one base apart.

The run used an Illumina HiSeq 1500. TCRdb itself trimmed the public reads at Q25 with fastp, ran MiXCR and retained productive beta chains. All rows with the same CDR3 protein become a single entry with the most common DNA and genes. The sample contains 150,000 to 200,000 distinct CDR3 sequences, roughly 30% of them found a single time. The ten largest clones add up to under 35% of the sample. Based on the germline V gene, the CDR1 and CDR2 sequences are MNHNS and SASEGT. Reading from cysteine to phenylalanine, the CDR3 counts 13 amino acids. Only the CDR3 portion is preserved as DNA: 39 bases, with reading frame beginning at the first base. Here V drops 7 bases and J drops 5 bases, and the junction holds 6 bases not matched to any gene.

The TCR sequence derives from a human donor in good health (CMV status not recorded). Some clones in this sample may be carry-over from other donors' samples. The source material was PBMCs. The V and J segments used are TRBV6-1 and TRBJ2-5; TRBD1 lines up with 8 middle nucleotides. The sequence in DNA is TGTGCCAGCACCTTACAGGGGGTGGAGACCCAGTACTTC. Its coded protein is CASTLQGVETQYF.